This T cell receptor (beta chain) was captured by sequencing in a study of blood T cell repertoires in COVID-19. Profiling relied on immunoSEQ multiplex PCR, and the TCRdb table lists in-frame clones only, not all of them. The sample consists of 250,000 to 300,000 clones, roughly 89% of them appearing once. The germline gives CDR1 KGHDR, CDR2 SFDVKD. V gave up 3 bases and J gave up 5 bases, with 10 bases separating them. The CDR3 spans 14 residues. The receptor was isolated from a man in his fifties with acute or convalescent COVID-19. Material: peripheral blood. The V gene is TRBV24-1, the J gene TRBJ2-1; the D is unclear. The CDR3 DNA sequence: TGTGCCACCAGTGATGGCTCCCCCCACAATGAGCAGTTCTTC. Residues: CATSDGSPHNEQFF.